The 27 T cell receptor beta chains given below trace back to one sample, sequenced in a study of blood T cells in healthy people across ages (dated by TCRdb to the mid-2010s). The library was built by means of 5' RACE. The instrument was an Illumina HiSeq 2500. The second PCR ran for about 6 to 12 cycles and used a J-beta primer mix along with a sample-barcoded 5' primer. The public reads were reanalyzed by TCRdb: fastp trimming at Q25, MiXCR alignment, in-frame beta chains only. Rows merge per CDR3 protein into single entries with the most common DNA and genes. This sample holds about 1 million distinct CDR3 sequences; 40% to 45% were observed only once. Of the sample, 18% falls within the top ten clones. Sequencing was done on a sample of blood. These receptors originate from a woman aged 60-70 years in good health.

V and J are TRBV7-8 and TRBJ2-5; D may correspond to TRBD1 or TRBD2 (5 bases each). The J call could be wrong; TRBJ2-7 is a better fit for the DNA end. Germline CDR1 SGHVS, CDR2 FQNEAQ. CDR3 size: 15 residues. The CDR3: CASSFSAGASGEQYF. CDR3 bases: TGTGCCAGCAGCTTCTCAGCCGGGGCTTCGGGCGAGCAGTACTTC.

The V call is TRBV5-6, the J call TRBJ2-7; 8 nucleotides agree with TRBD1. Unmatched junction bases numbered 12, after V lost 10 bases and J lost 3 bases. The germline gives CDR1 SGHDT, CDR2 YYEEEE. The CDR3 covers 14 residues. The CDR3: CAGTDGQGLYEQYF. Here the CDR3 DNA reads TGTGCCGGCACCGACGGACAGGGCCTCTACGAGCAGTACTTC.

The chain carries TRBV12-3 or TRBV12-4 and TRBJ2-7; weak D call: TRBD1 (6 bases). Trimming cost V 6 bases and J 5 bases, with 14 bases left between them. The CDR3 extends over 13 amino acids. The CDR3 loop reads CASRTTGTHEQYF. CDR3 DNA sequence: TGTGCCAGCAGAACCACAGGGACCCACGAGCAGTACTTC.

The CDR3 here is CASGLDPRGDTQYF. The CDR3 DNA follows: TGTGCTAGTGGTTTGGACCCCAGGGGAGATACGCAGTATTTT. The genes are TRBV12-5 and TRBJ2-3; D may be TRBD1 (6 bases). V lost 1 base and J lost 5, with 10 bases in between. The CDR3 covers 14 residues. Per the germline V gene, CDR1 is LGHNT and CDR2 is FRNRAP.

The chain combines TRBV30 with TRBJ1-1; no reliable D call. The germline gives CDR1 GTSNPN, CDR2 SVGIG (reference sequence). The V and J ends lost 2 bases and 5 bases respectively, with 9 bases between them. This CDR3 is built from 12 residues. The CDR3 sequence: CAWSFGETEAFF. The CDR3 bases are TGTGCCTGGAGTTTCGGGGAAACTGAAGCTTTCTTT.

This clonotype was seen a handful of times. This chain connects TRBV27 to TRBJ2-7, with TRBD1 matching over 9 bases. CDR1 MNHEY and CDR2 SMNVEV come from the germline V gene (reference sequence). V lost 3 bases and J lost 3; bases outside the gene matches: 3. The CDR3 contains 14 residues. CDR3 coding DNA: TGTGCCAGCAGTTTCGACAGGGGGTTCTACGAGCAGTACTTC. Encoded protein: CASSFDRGFYEQYF.

This chain joins TRBV9 and TRBJ2-1, with 11 bases lining up with TRBD2. V shed 0 bases and J 8 bases; nucleotides not matched to a gene: 4. The length of the CDR3 is 15 residues. From germline, CDR1 is SGDLS and CDR2 YYNGEE. DNA of the CDR3: TGTGCCAGCAGCGTAGATCTTAGCGGGAGGGATGAGCAGTTCTTC. It yields the protein CASSVDLSGRDEQFF.

This chain joins TRBV12-3 or TRBV12-4 and TRBJ2-3, with 7 bases fitting TRBD1. Losses at the gene ends were 3 bases for V and 3 bases for J; bases not matched to a gene: 3. The CDR3 totals 14 residues. The CDR3 nucleotides are TGTGCCAGCAGTTTGACAGGGCAGACAGATACGCAGTATTTT. The encoded protein is CASSLTGQTDTQYF.

This chain joins TRBV29-1 and TRBJ2-1; 11 positions agree with TRBD2. The CDR3 spans 14 residues. J lost 5 bases, V lost 3 bases, and 3 bases had no gene match. Germline V CDR1 and CDR2: SQVTM, ANQGSEA. The CDR3 region is CSVDPTSGDNEQFF. The CDR3 nucleotides read TGCAGCGTTGACCCGACTAGCGGGGACAATGAGCAGTTCTTC.

The gene calls are TRBV9 and TRBJ2-3; 10 bases line up with TRBD1. CDR1 is SGDLS and CDR2 is YYNGEE in the germline V gene. Trimming removed 0 bases from V and 0 bases from J; junction bases left unmatched: 7. CDR3 size: 18 residues. The CDR3 DNA reads TGTGCCAGCAGCGTAGTTGGGACAGGGGCCCTTAGCACAGATACGCAGTATTTT. Translating gives CASSVVGTGALSTDTQYF.

CDR3 residues: CSVVRQGDYGYTF. CDR3 nucleotide sequence: TGCAGCGTTGTCCGACAGGGTGACTATGGCTACACCTTC. This chain uses TRBV29-1 with TRBJ1-2; TRBD1 aligns across 7 bases. This CDR3 has 13 residues. Trimming removed 4 bases from V and 3 bases from J; junction bases left unmatched: 5. Germline CDR1 SQVTM, CDR2 ANQGSEA.

The chain recombines TRBV10-2 with TRBJ2-1, with 11 bases fitting TRBD2. V shed 6 bases and J 0 bases; nucleotides not matched to a gene: 4. Germline lookup yields CDR1 WSHSY and CDR2 SAAADI. This CDR3 is built from 16 residues. The CDR3 loop is CASRRGLADSYNEQFF. CDR3 in DNA: TGCGCCAGCAGACGGGGACTAGCGGACTCCTACAATGAGCAGTTCTTC.

The chain carries TRBV7-9 and TRBJ1-2; 7 nucleotides match TRBD1. Germline values: CDR1 SEHNR, CDR2 FQNEAQ (reference sequence). CDR3 length: 14 residues. The junction had 5 bases not matched to a gene; V was cut back by 1 base and J by 6 bases. The CDR3 is CASSLGQGTDGYTF. The CDR3 DNA reads as TGTGCCAGCAGCTTAGGCCAGGGGACAGATGGCTACACCTTC.

This chain links TRBV25-1 with TRBJ2-5; 9 bases are a match to TRBD1. The CDR3 has 14 residues. V lost 9 bases and J lost 0; bases outside the gene matches: 5. Germline values: CDR1 MGHDK, CDR2 SYGVNS. CDR3 nucleotides: TGTGCCAGTAACACAGGGGGCCACCAAGAGACCCAGTACTTC. Its protein product is CASNTGGHQETQYF.

This clonotype was detected a few times. The CDR3 region is CASSPLITSRNEQFF. CDR3 nucleotides: TGTGCCAGCAGCCCACTAATTACCTCGCGTAATGAGCAGTTCTTC. The V gene is TRBV7-9, the J gene TRBJ2-1; no clear D gene. CDR1 is SEHNR, CDR2 FQNEAQ, per germline (reference sequence). The CDR3 has 15 residues. V lost 5 bases to trimming and J lost 7 bases, with 18 bases between them.

The V gene is TRBV7-2, the J gene TRBJ2-3, with D possibly being TRBD2 (6 bases). Trimming took 1 base from V and 5 from J, leaving 19 bases between them. This CDR3 region has 17 residues. Germline CDR1 and CDR2: SGHTA and FQGNSA. CDR3 sequence (DNA): TGTGCCAGCAGCTTAGGATTCGGCGGGATACTATTAGATACGCAGTATTTT. Encoded protein: CASSLGFGGILLDTQYF.

V is TRBV11-2 and J is TRBJ2-5; D remains unclear. With the DNA end fitting TRBJ2-7 better, the J assignment may be wrong. CDR3 length: 13 amino acids. Per the germline V gene, CDR1 is SGHAT and CDR2 is FQNNGV. The CDR3 DNA reads as TGTGCCAGCAGCTTAGTGGGTAGGGCCGAGCAGTACTTC. It codes for CASSLVGRAEQYF.

This clonotype was seen a handful of times. The chain uses TRBV10-2 and TRBJ2-7; TRBD1 aligns across 7 bases. The J segment lost 3 bases and the V segment lost 2 bases, leaving 4 bases of the junction unmatched. The CDR3 runs 14 residues. The germline CDR1 and CDR2 sequences are WSHSY and SAAADI. The CDR3, as DNA: TGCGCCAGCAGTGAGGGGGGACAGATCTACGAGCAGTACTTC. Translation gives CASSEGGQIYEQYF.

The rearrangement joins TRBV28 to TRBJ1-2; 8 bases align to TRBD1. There are 15 residues in the CDR3. V dropped 3 bases and J dropped 2; count of bases not matched to a gene: 5. Germline assignment: CDR1 MDHEN and CDR2 SYDVKM. The CDR3 region is CASSFTGGGNYGYTF. DNA for the CDR3: TGTGCCAGCAGTTTTACAGGGGGTGGGAACTATGGCTACACCTTC.

The genes are TRBV5-1 and TRBJ2-1; 9 bases line up with TRBD1. V dropped 6 bases and J dropped 3; count of bases not matched to a gene: 13. Per the germline V gene, CDR1 is SGHRS and CDR2 is YFSETQ. The CDR3 extends over 17 amino acids. The CDR3 DNA reads TGCGCCAGCAACCCCGCCACCGGGACAGGGATCTACAATGAGCAGTTCTTC. It codes for CASNPATGTGIYNEQFF.

Notes on this clonotype: An end of the junction differs from the germline gene, which may be a read error. The chain recombines TRBV12-3 or TRBV12-4 with TRBJ2-3, with D possibly called TRBD1 or TRBD2 (7 bases each). The CDR3 spans 14 residues. The CDR3 region has the DNA TGTGCCAGCAGTTTAGGAGCGGGGACAGATATGCAGTATTTT. Translation: CASSLGAGTDMQYF.

J is TRBJ2-1 and V is TRBV5-1; TRBD1 might be the D (5 bases). With 4 bases removed from V and 5 bases from J, the gap between germline ends came to 16 bases. The CDR3 covers 15 residues. Germline V gene data show CDR1 as SGHRS and CDR2 as YFSETQ. The CDR3 is CASSGDRRLNNEQFF. As DNA, the CDR3 is TGCGCCAGCAGCGGAGACAGAAGGCTAAACAATGAGCAGTTCTTC.

The gene calls are TRBV7-2 and TRBJ1-5; D gene ambiguous. With 2 bases removed from V and 7 bases from J, the gap between germline ends came to 3 bases. The CDR3 has 11 amino acids. Germline CDR1 is SGHTA and CDR2 is FQGNSA. The CDR3: CASSLYQPQHF. The CDR3 DNA sequence: TGTGCCAGCAGCTTATACCAGCCCCAGCATTTT.

This chain connects TRBV2 to TRBJ2-7; the match to TRBD1 covers 8 bases. CDR1 SNHLY and CDR2 FYNNEI come from the germline V gene. J was trimmed by 4 bases and V by 3 bases; bases with no gene match: 5. This CDR3 is 14 amino acids long. The CDR3 sequence is CASSDGQGLYEQYF. CDR3 DNA sequence: TGTGCCAGCAGTGATGGACAGGGTTTGTACGAGCAGTACTTC.

The J gene is TRBJ2-1, the V gene TRBV6-1; D might be TRBD1 (6 bases). V was cut by 6 bases and J by 5 bases, with 14 bases left in between. Germline V gene data show CDR1 as MNHNS and CDR2 as SASEGT. The CDR3 is 14 residues long. The CDR3 loop reads CASRRTDLDNEQFF. The DNA of the CDR3 is TGTGCCAGCAGGCGGACAGACCTGGACAATGAGCAGTTCTTC.

This clonotype was counted between two and nine times. The gene calls are TRBV7-9 and TRBJ2-4; maybe TRBD2 (5 bases). Gene TRBJ2-7 matches the end of the DNA better, so the J call may be wrong. Germline V gene data show CDR1 as SEHNR and CDR2 as FQNEAQ (reference sequence). The CDR3 extends over 14 amino acids. CDR3 protein: CASSPPWESTEQYF. As DNA, the CDR3 is TGTGCCAGCAGCCCCCCTTGGGAGTCTACCGAGCAGTACTTC.

Concerning this clonotype: Compared with germline, one end of the junction differs, possibly owing to a read error. The V and J genes are TRBV4-1 and TRBJ2-1; 8 bases fit TRBD2. CDR1 and CDR2 from the germline V gene are MGHRA and YSYEKL. The CDR3 is 16 residues long. CDR3 residues: CASSQAREVVSDERFF. The CDR3 nucleotides read TGCGCCAGCAGCCAAGCGCGGGAGGTGGTTTCGGATGAGCGGTTCTTC.